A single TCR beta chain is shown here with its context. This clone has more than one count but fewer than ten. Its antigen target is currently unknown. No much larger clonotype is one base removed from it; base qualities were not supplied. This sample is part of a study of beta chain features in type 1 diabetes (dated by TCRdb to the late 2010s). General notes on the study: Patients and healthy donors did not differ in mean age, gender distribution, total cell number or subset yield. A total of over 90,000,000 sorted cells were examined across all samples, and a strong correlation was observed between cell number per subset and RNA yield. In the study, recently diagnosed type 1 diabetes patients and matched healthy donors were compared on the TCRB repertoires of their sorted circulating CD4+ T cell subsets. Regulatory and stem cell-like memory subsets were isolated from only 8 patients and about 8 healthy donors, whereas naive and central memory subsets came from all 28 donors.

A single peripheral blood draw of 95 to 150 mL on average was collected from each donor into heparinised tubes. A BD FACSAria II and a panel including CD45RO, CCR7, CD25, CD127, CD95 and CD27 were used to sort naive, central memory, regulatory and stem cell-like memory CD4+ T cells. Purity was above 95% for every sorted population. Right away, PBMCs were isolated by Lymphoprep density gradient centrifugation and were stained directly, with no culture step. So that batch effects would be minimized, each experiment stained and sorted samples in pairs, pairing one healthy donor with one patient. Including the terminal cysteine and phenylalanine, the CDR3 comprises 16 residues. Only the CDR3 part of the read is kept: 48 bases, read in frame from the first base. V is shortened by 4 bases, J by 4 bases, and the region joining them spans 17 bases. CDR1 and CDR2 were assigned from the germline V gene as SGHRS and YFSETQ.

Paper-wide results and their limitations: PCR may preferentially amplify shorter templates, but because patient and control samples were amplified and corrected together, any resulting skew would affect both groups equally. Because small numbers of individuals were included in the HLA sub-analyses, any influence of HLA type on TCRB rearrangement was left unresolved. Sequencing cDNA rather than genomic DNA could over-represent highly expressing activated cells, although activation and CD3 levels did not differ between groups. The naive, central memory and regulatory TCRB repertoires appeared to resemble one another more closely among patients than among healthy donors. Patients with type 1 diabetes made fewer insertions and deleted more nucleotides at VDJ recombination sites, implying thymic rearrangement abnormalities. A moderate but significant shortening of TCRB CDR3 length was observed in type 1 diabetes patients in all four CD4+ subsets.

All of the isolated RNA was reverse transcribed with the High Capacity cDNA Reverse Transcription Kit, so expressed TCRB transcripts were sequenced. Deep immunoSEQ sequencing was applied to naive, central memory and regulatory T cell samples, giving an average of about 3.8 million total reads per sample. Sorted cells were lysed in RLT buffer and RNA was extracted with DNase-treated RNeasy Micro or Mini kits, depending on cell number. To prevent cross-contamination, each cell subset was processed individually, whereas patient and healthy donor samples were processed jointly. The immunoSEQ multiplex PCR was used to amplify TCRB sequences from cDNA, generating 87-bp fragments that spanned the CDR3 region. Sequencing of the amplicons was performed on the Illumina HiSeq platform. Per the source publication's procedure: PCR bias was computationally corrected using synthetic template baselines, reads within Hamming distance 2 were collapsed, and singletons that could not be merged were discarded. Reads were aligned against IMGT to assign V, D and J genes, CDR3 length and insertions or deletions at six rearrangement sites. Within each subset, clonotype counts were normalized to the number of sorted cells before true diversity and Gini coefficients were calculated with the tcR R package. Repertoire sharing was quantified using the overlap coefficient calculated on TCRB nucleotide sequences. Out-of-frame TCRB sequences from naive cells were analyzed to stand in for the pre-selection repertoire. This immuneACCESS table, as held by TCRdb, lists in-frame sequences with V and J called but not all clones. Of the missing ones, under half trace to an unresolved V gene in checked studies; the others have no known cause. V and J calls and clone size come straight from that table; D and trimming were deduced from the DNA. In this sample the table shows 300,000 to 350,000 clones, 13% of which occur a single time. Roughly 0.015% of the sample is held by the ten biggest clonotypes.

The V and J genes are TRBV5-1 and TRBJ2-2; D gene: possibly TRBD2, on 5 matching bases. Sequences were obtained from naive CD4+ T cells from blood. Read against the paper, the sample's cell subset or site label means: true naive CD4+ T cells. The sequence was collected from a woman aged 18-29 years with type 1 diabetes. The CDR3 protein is CASSPNRVEGTGELFF. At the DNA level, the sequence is TGCGCCAGCAGCCCTAATAGGGTTGAGGGCACCGGGGAGCTGTTTTTT.